Presented here are 9 T cell receptor beta chains from one specimen sequenced in a study of lymphopenia after photon versus proton radiotherapy. Generated by immunoSEQ multiplex PCR, the TCRdb table keeps only in-frame clones and is missing some. The sample records over 25,000 clones, 80% to 90% being singletons. Sequenced material: peripheral blood, taken from a patient treated with proton-based radiotherapy. The receptor source for this set is a woman aged 55-69 years with cholangiocarcinoma. Some clones in this sample may be carry-over from other donors' samples.

The chain joins TRBV19 to TRBJ1-1; 8 bases are a match to TRBD1. Germline V gene data show CDR1 as LNHDA and CDR2 as SQIVND (reference sequence). V shed 6 bases, J shed 7 bases, and the junction held 10 bases outside the gene matches. The CDR3 has 14 amino acids. The DNA of the CDR3 is TGTGCCAGTAGCCGTGGACAGGGTCAACTTGAAGCTTTCTTT. It specifies CASSRGQGQLEAFF.

This chain uses TRBV6-5 with TRBJ1-2; no clear D gene. Germline V gives CDR1 MNHEY, CDR2 SVGAGI. The CDR3 length is 12 residues. Trimming removed 4 bases from V and 5 bases from J, with 8 bases in between. The CDR3 loop reads CASSFGNYGYTF. The CDR3 DNA reads TGTGCCAGCAGTTTTGGAAATTATGGCTACACCTTC.

This chain connects TRBV7-3 to TRBJ1-1; TRBD1 aligns across 7 bases. Germline V gene sequence: CDR1 SGHTA, CDR2 FQGTGA. V gave up 2 bases and J gave up 4 bases; unmatched junction bases: 4. CDR3 length: 14 residues. CDR3 in DNA: TGTGCCAGCAGCTTACAGGGGGGCATCACTGAAGCTTTCTTT. Encoded protein: CASSLQGGITEAFF.

On this clone itself: No conserved phenylalanine or tryptophan ends this CDR3, so it is likely a read error. The rearrangement links TRBV15 to TRBJ2-7; 9 nucleotides match TRBD1. J was trimmed by 1 base and V by 1 base; bases with no gene match: 5. The CDR3 consists of 16 residues. CDR1 is LNHNV and CDR2 is YYDKDF in the germline V gene (reference sequence). The CDR3 sequence is CATSRASGTGSYEQYL. DNA for the CDR3: TGTGCCACCAGCAGAGCAAGCGGGACAGGGTCCTACGAGCAGTACCTC.

The chain carries TRBV6-6 and TRBJ1-5; no definite D call. CDR1 and CDR2 from the germline V gene are MNHNY and SVGAGI (reference sequence). The V gene lost 7 bases and the J gene lost 5 bases, with 15 bases spanning the gap. There are 14 residues in the CDR3. CDR3 sequence reads: CASTRGQVYQPQHF. CDR3 nucleotides: TGTGCCAGCACCCGTGGGCAGGTTTATCAGCCCCAGCATTTT.

The chain couples TRBV5-1 to TRBJ2-3; 7 bases match TRBD2. This CDR3 region has 14 residues. Germline CDR1 SGHRS, CDR2 YFSETQ. J gave up 5 bases and V 2 bases, and 5 bases lay outside the gene matches. The CDR3 DNA follows: TGCGCCAGCAGCTTAGTGGGCGGGGGAGATACGCAGTATTTT. Encoded protein: CASSLVGGGDTQYF. Supplemented by reference TRBV5-1 and TRBJ2-3, the full variable domain reads KAGVTQTPRYLIKTRGQQVTLSCSPISGHRSVSWYQQTPGQGLQFLFEYFSETQRNKGNFPGRFSGRQFSNSRSEMNVSTLELGDSALYLCASSLVGGGDTQYFGPGTRLTVL.

V is TRBV4-1 and J is TRBJ2-7; no clear D. The CDR3 spans 13 residues. V was clipped by 4 bases and J by 6 bases, with 13 bases between them. Per germline, CDR1 MGHRA and CDR2 YSYEKL. This chain's CDR3 is CASSPVEAREQYF. The CDR3 region has the DNA TGCGCCAGCAGCCCAGTTGAAGCCCGCGAGCAGTACTTC.

The chain recombines TRBV6-5 with TRBJ1-2; D may be TRBD1 (5 bases). The CDR3 spans 14 residues. Germline-derived CDR1 and CDR2 are MNHEY and SVGAGI. Between the trimmed V and J ends, which lost 2 bases and 4 bases, there was a span of 11 bases. CDR3 amino acids: CASSYSRGVYGYTF. CDR3 in DNA: TGTGCCAGCAGTTACAGTAGGGGAGTCTATGGCTACACCTTC.

This rearrangement joins TRBV6-5 to TRBJ2-7, with 8 bases fitting TRBD1. The junction had 10 bases not matched to a gene; V was cut back by 4 bases and J by 5 bases. The CDR3 totals 15 residues. The germline V gene encodes CDR1 MNHEY and CDR2 SVGAGI. The CDR3 reads CASSSSDRAVDEQYF. DNA of the CDR3: TGTGCCAGCAGTTCCTCGGACAGGGCTGTCGACGAGCAGTACTTC.